Below, 25 T cell receptor beta chains from the same sample are listed, as sequenced in a study of blood T cell repertoires in COVID-19. The protocol was immunoSEQ multiplex PCR, while the TCRdb copy is restricted to in-frame clones and leaves out a portion. This table has under 300,000 clones, 70% to 90% appearing once. What was sequenced was peripheral blood. The source is a woman between 70 and 85 years old with acute or convalescent COVID-19.

V gene TRBV2 combines with J gene TRBJ2-3; TRBD2 matches 10 bases. Germline V gene lookup returns CDR1 SNHLY and CDR2 FYNNEI. CDR3 length equals 14 residues. The trim removed 8 bases at V and 6 bases at J, leaving 8 bases unmatched. As DNA, the CDR3 is TGTGCCAGCGGGCTAGCGGGGGTAGGTGATACGCAGTATTTT. It encodes CASGLAGVGDTQYF.

The chain employs TRBV12-3 or TRBV12-4 and TRBJ1-5, with D hard to call. This CDR3 region has 12 residues. Trimming removed 4 bases from V and 9 bases from J, with 10 bases in between. As DNA, the CDR3 is TGTGCCAGCAGTTCTTCTTATCGGCCCCAGCATTTT. It translates to CASSSSYRPQHF.

This clone has just a few counts. This chain uses TRBV19 with TRBJ1-2; D is ambiguous. Germline V lookup: CDR1 LNHDA, CDR2 SQIVND (reference sequence). V lost 0 bases to trimming and J lost 5 bases, with 7 bases between them. The CDR3 spans 13 residues. The CDR3 reads CASSIEGRYGYTF. The DNA for the CDR3 is TGTGCCAGTAGTATAGAGGGCCGATATGGCTACACCTTC.

V is TRBV14 and J is TRBJ1-2, with a weak D call TRBD1 (6 bases). The germline CDR1 and CDR2 sequences are SGHDN and FVKESK. The CDR3 spans 14 residues. The V end was cut by 4 bases, the J end by 0 bases, with 9 bases between. The CDR3, as DNA: TGTGCCAGCAGCCGGGACAACTCTAACTATGGCTACACCTTC. The encoded protein is CASSRDNSNYGYTF.

This clone was detected only once. This rearrangement joins TRBV21-1 to TRBJ2-3; the table's D call, TRBD2, was not checked against the DNA. TRBV21-1 is deemed a pseudogene. The CDR3 covers 19 residues. As DNA, the CDR3 is TGTGCCAGCAGCAAAGCGGGGGGTAAGGTGCTTTTTCGGACAGATACGCAGTATTTT. Translation: CASSKAGGKVLFRTDTQYF.

The chain is built from TRBV12-3 or TRBV12-4 and TRBJ1-6; no reliable D call. The CDR3 extends over 13 amino acids. The V end was cut by 8 bases, the J end by 5 bases, with 10 bases between. CDR3 sequence (DNA): TGTGCCAGCCGGGAGTCCCATAATTCACCCCTCCACTTT. It specifies CASRESHNSPLHF.

V and J are TRBV4-1 and TRBJ2-6, with D hard to call. The germline CDR1 and CDR2 sequences are MGHRA and YSYEKL. V was shortened by 6 bases and J by 1 base, with 19 bases between the two germline ends. This CDR3 spans 18 amino acids. This chain's CDR3 is CASRDPRRSWSGANVLTF. In DNA form, the CDR3 reads TGCGCCAGCAGGGATCCCAGACGGAGTTGGTCTGGGGCCAACGTCCTGACTTTC.

V usage is TRBV28 and J usage is TRBJ1-5; D is possibly TRBD1 (6 bases). Germline CDR1 MDHEN, CDR2 SYDVKM. CDR3 length: 15 residues. V lost 6 bases, J lost 0 bases, and 12 bases lay in between. The CDR3 DNA sequence: TGTGCCAGCAGAGGGGGGGGGCATAGCAATCAGCCCCAGCATTTT. Translating it yields CASRGGGHSNQPQHF.

This clone has only one observation. The chain recombines TRBV19 with TRBJ1-2, with 8 bases fitting TRBD1. CDR3 size: 14 residues. The V and J ends lost 8 bases and 3 bases, in that order; junction bases with no gene match: 8. Germline CDR1 LNHDA, CDR2 SQIVND (reference sequence). The CDR3 bases are TGTGCCAGTCGTAGACAGGGGCCGGACTATGGCTACACCTTC. Protein: CASRRQGPDYGYTF.

The V call is TRBV5-6, the J call TRBJ1-3; D is uncertain. The germline V gene has CDR1 SGHDT and CDR2 YYEEEE. Trimming took off 3 bases at V and 7 bases at J, with 14 bases between the two ends. The CDR3 runs 14 residues. CDR3 sequence (DNA): TGTGCCAGCAGCTCCCCGGGATCACTGAACACCATATATTTT. This encodes CASSSPGSLNTIYF.

V gene TRBV5-1 combines with J gene TRBJ1-2, with D perhaps TRBD1 (6 bases). Trimming shortened V by 0 bases and J by 9 bases, and 12 bases separated the two germline ends. The CDR3 runs to 13 residues. CDR1 and CDR2 from the germline V gene are SGHRS and YFSETQ. CDR3 amino acids: CASSLVVQGSYTF. DNA of the CDR3: TGCGCCAGCAGCTTGGTCGTACAGGGTAGCTACACCTTC.

The chain is built from TRBV5-1 and TRBJ1-1; 8 bases are shared with TRBD1. There are 15 residues in the CDR3. V was pared by 2 bases and J by 0 bases, with 3 bases of the junction left unmatched. Germline V CDR1 and CDR2: SGHRS, YFSETQ. CDR3 loop: CASSFQGALNTEAFF. CDR3 coding DNA: TGCGCCAGCAGCTTCCAGGGGGCTCTGAACACTGAAGCTTTCTTT.

The chain links TRBV7-2 to TRBJ2-7; TRBD2 aligns across 7 bases. V shed 5 bases, J shed 3 bases, and the junction held 7 bases outside the gene matches. The length of the CDR3 is 14 residues. The V gene's germline CDR1 is SGHTA and CDR2 FQGNSA. The CDR3 loop reads CASSPGGSLYEQYF. CDR3 bases: TGTGCCAGCAGCCCCGGCGGGAGCCTCTACGAGCAGTACTTC.

The chain has TRBV4-1 and TRBJ1-1; 7 nucleotides match TRBD1. After removal of 3 bases from V and 2 bases from J, the junction contained 12 bases not matched to a gene. Germline CDR1 MGHRA, CDR2 YSYEKL. The length of the CDR3 is 17 residues. DNA for the CDR3: TGCGCCAGCAGCCAGGGGCGACAGGGTCGATTAAACACTGAAGCTTTCTTT. It yields the protein CASSQGRQGRLNTEAFF.

This clone was seen a single time. The V gene is TRBV6-5, the J gene TRBJ1-3, with D possibly TRBD1 on 5 matching bases. The CDR3 has 14 residues. CDR1 is MNHEY, CDR2 SVGAGI, per germline. Trimming took 6 bases from V and 4 from J, leaving 13 bases between them. In DNA, the CDR3 is TGTGCCAGCAGATCAGGGTCAGCGGGAAACACCATATATTTT. This translates into CASRSGSAGNTIYF.

This rearrangement joins TRBV11-2 to TRBJ2-5, with TRBD1 matching 7 bases. CDR1 and CDR2 (germline): SGHAT, FQNNGV. The CDR3 is 13 amino acids. Unmatched junction bases numbered 2, after V lost 1 base and J lost 6 bases. The CDR3 DNA reads TGTGCCAGCAGCTTAGGAGGGGGCCAGACCCAGTACTTC. Its translation is CASSLGGGQTQYF. The variable domain in full, completed from reference TRBV11-2 and TRBJ2-5, reads EAGVAQSPRYKIIEKRQSVAFWCNPISGHATLYWYQQILGQGPKLLIQFQNNGVVDDSQLPKDRFSAERLKGVDSTLKIQPAKLEDSAVYLCASSLGGGQTQYFGPGTRLLVL.

The genes are TRBV7-8 and TRBJ1-1; weak D call: TRBD1 (6 bases). The CDR3 has 13 residues. Trimming left V 6 bases short and J 0 bases short, with 8 bases between. Germline loops: CDR1 SGHVS, CDR2 FQNEAQ. Here the CDR3 reads CASRQGLNTEAFF. In DNA, the CDR3 is TGTGCCAGCAGACAGGGATTGAACACTGAAGCTTTCTTT.

This sequence joins TRBV3-1 (or the pseudogene TRBV3-2) and TRBJ2-1, with 13 bases fitting TRBD2. J was trimmed by 6 bases and V by 4 bases; bases with no gene match: 6. The germline V gene encodes CDR1 LGHDT and CDR2 YNNKEL (reference sequence). The CDR3 is 16 amino acids. The chain's CDR3 is CASSRHTSGGVNEQFF. CDR3 DNA sequence: TGTGCCAGCAGCCGGCATACTAGCGGGGGGGTCAATGAGCAGTTCTTC.

The chain joins TRBV5-6 to TRBJ2-7; possibly TRBD2 for D (7 bases). The CDR3 covers 16 residues. Trimming took 6 bases from V and 1 from J, leaving 20 bases between them. Per germline, CDR1 SGHDT and CDR2 YYEEEE. The CDR3: CASTTGGRGVSYEQYF. CDR3 DNA: TGTGCCAGCACTACCGGGGGGCGGGGCGTATCCTACGAGCAGTACTTC.

The chain uses TRBV6-2 or TRBV6-3 and TRBJ2-3; 12 bases line up with TRBD2. Germline assignment: CDR1 MNHEY and CDR2 SVGEGT. V lost 2 bases, J lost 5 bases, and 2 bases stayed unmatched. CDR3 length: 15 residues. CDR3 DNA sequence: TGTGCCAGCAGTTACGGGGGACTAGCGGGAGATACGCAGTATTTT. The encoded protein is CASSYGGLAGDTQYF.

This clone was detected a few times. V is TRBV2 and J is TRBJ1-3, with TRBD1 as a possible D gene (5 bases). Germline loops: CDR1 SNHLY, CDR2 FYNNEI. The CDR3 loop spans 13 amino acids. The V gene lost 4 bases and the J gene lost 1 base, with 5 bases spanning the gap. The CDR3 here is CASSAGSGNTIYF. In DNA, the CDR3 is TGTGCCAGCAGTGCAGGGTCTGGAAACACCATATATTTT.

This chain joins TRBV25-1 and TRBJ1-1; D is possibly TRBD1 (6 bases). Germline V gives CDR1 MGHDK, CDR2 SYGVNS. The CDR3 contains 15 residues. Trimming removed 3 bases from V and 5 bases from J, with 16 bases in between. The CDR3 DNA follows: TGTGCCAGCAGTGAGATCGGGGGGGGCGCGACTGAAGCTTTCTTT. Translated, it gives CASSEIGGGATEAFF.

J is TRBJ2-1 and V is TRBV5-1; 7 positions match TRBD2. V lost 4 bases and J lost 2; bases outside the gene matches: 6. CDR1 is SGHRS, CDR2 YFSETQ, per germline. The CDR3 totals 15 residues. This CDR3 reads CASSPETSTYNEQFF. For the CDR3, the DNA is TGCGCCAGCAGCCCCGAGACTAGCACCTACAATGAGCAGTTCTTC.

The V call is TRBV28, the J call TRBJ2-5; TRBD2 might be the D (9 bases). Per germline, CDR1 MDHEN and CDR2 SYDVKM. This CDR3 comprises 17 residues. Trimming stripped 6 bases from V and 5 bases from J, with 25 bases between. CDR3 sequence (DNA): TGTGCCAGCAGAGGACAGGGCGGCGGGGGGGCCTGGGAGACCCAGTACTTC. Residues: CASRGQGGGGAWETQYF.

CDR3 sequence: CASSTGQGETQYF. The CDR3 DNA reads as TGCGCCAGCAGCACAGGACAGGGGGAGACCCAGTACTTC. The V gene is TRBV5-1, the J gene TRBJ2-5, with 9 positions matching TRBD1. V gave up 4 bases and J gave up 5 bases; unmatched junction bases: 3. Germline V lookup: CDR1 SGHRS, CDR2 YFSETQ. CDR3 length equals 13 residues.